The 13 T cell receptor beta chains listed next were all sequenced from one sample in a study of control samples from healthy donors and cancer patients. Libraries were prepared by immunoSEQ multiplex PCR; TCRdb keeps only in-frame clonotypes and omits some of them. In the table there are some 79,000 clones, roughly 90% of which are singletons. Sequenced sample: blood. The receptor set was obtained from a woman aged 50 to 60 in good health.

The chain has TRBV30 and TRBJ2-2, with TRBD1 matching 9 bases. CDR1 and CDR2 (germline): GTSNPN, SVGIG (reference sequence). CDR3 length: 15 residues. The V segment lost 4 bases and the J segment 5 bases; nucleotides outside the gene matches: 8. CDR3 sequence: CAWIPGTGRTGELFF. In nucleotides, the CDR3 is TGTGCCTGGATCCCCGGGACAGGGAGGACCGGGGAGCTGTTTTTT.

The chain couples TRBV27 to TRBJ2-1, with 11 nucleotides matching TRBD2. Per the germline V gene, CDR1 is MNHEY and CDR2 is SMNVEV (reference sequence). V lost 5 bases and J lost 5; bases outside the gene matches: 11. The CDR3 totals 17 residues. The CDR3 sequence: CASSAHQLAGENNEQFF. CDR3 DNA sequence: TGTGCCAGCAGTGCCCACCAACTAGCGGGAGAGAACAATGAGCAGTTCTTC.

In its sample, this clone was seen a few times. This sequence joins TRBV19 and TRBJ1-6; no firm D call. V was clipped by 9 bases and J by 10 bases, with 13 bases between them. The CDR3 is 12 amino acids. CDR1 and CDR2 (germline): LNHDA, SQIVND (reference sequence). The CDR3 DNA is TGTGCCAGCGCCTACCCTGGATCACCCCTCCACTTT. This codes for CASAYPGSPLHF.

CDR3 protein: CASSLFSLAGGTSTDTQYF. The CDR3 DNA reads TGTGCCAGCAGTTTGTTTTCACTAGCGGGAGGGACTAGCACAGATACGCAGTATTTT. This sequence joins TRBV27 and TRBJ2-3; TRBD2 aligns across 13 bases. This CDR3 has 19 residues. Germline CDR1 reads MNHEY; CDR2 reads SMNVEV (reference sequence). The V gene end was trimmed by 3 bases and the J gene end by 0 bases; junction bases not matched to a gene: 9.

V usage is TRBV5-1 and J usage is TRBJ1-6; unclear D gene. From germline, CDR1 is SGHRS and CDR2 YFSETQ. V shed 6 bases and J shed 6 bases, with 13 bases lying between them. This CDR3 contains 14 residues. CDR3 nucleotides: TGCGCCAGCACTGACGAGGGCCTTAATTCACCCCTCCACTTT. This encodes CASTDEGLNSPLHF.

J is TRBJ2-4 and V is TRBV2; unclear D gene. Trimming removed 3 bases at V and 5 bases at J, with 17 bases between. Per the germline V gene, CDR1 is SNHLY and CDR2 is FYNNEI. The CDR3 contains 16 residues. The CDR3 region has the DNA TGTGCCAGCAGTGATTCGGTGTTGGGCTACGAAAACATTCAGTACTTC. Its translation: CASSDSVLGYENIQYF.

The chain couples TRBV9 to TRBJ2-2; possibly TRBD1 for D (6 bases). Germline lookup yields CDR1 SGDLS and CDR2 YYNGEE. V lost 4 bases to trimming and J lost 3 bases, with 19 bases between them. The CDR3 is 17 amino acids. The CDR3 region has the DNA TGTGCCAGCAGCCGAACGGGACGGGACACTGACACCGGGGAGCTGTTTTTT. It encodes CASSRTGRDTDTGELFF.

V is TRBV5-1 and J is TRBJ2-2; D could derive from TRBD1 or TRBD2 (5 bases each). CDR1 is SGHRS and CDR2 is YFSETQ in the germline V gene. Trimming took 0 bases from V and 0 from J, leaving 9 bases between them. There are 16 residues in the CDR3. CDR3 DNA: TGCGCCAGCAGCTTGGCGCCGGGACCGAACACCGGGGAGCTGTTTTTT. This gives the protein CASSLAPGPNTGELFF.

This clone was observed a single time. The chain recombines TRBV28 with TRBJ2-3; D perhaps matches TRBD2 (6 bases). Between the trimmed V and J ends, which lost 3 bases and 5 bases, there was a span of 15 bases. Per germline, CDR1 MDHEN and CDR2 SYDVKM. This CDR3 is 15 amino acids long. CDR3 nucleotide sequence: TGTGCCAGCAGTTTTCCGGGACTTCTGCAAGATACGCAGTATTTT. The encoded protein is CASSFPGLLQDTQYF.

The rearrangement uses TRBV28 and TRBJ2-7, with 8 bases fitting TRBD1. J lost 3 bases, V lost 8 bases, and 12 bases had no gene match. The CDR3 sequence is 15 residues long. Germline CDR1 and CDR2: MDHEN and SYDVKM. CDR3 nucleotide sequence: TGTGCCAGCTATTCAACCGGGACAGGACTCTACGAGCAGTACTTC. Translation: CASYSTGTGLYEQYF.

The CDR3 reads CASSEQDQETQYF. The CDR3 DNA is TGTGCCAGCAGTGAGCAAGACCAAGAGACCCAGTACTTC. J is TRBJ2-5 and V is TRBV28; D call uncertain. V was shortened by 5 bases and J by 0 bases, with 7 bases between the two germline ends. CDR1 and CDR2 from the germline V gene are MDHEN and SYDVKM. The CDR3 is 13 amino acids. The whole variable domain, remainder taken from reference TRBV28 and TRBJ2-5, is DVKVTQSSRYLVKRTGEKVFLECVQDMDHENMFWYRQDPGLGLRLIYFSYDVKMKEKGDIPEGYSVSREKKERFSLILESASTNQTSMYLCASSEQDQETQYFGPGTRLLVL.

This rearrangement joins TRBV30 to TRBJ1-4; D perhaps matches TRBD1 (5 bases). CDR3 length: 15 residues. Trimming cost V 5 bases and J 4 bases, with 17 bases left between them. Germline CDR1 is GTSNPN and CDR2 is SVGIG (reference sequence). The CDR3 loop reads CAWRSPGPINEKLFF. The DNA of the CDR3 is TGTGCCTGGCGGAGCCCAGGGCCTATTAATGAAAAACTGTTTTTT.

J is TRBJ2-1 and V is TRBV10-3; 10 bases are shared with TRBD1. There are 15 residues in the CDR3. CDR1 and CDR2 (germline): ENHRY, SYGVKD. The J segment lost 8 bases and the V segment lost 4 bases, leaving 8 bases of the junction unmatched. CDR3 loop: CAISVSGQGVDEQFF. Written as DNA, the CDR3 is TGTGCCATCAGTGTGTCCGGACAGGGGGTAGATGAGCAGTTCTTC.